Described below is a single TCR beta chain sequence and its context. This record comes from a study of identical twins. From the 5' RACE reads, TCRdb called clonotypes with MiXCR, one entry per CDR3 protein. Of about 730,000 distinct CDR3 sequences in the sample, about 20% are singletons; the top ten hold approximately 4.3%. The same specimen was also included in a second study, on T cells expressing NK-cell markers.

Material for sequencing was PBMCs. This receptor was obtained from a woman aged 18-29 years in good health.

DNA for the CDR3: TGTGCCAGCAGACATGGACGGGCCTCCTACGAGCAGTACTTC. Encoded protein: CASRHGRASYEQYF. The rearrangement uses TRBV5-6 and TRBJ2-7; D unresolved. Trimming shortened V by 5 bases and J by 0 bases, and 12 bases separated the two germline ends. The CDR3 sequence is 14 residues long. The germline V gene encodes CDR1 SGHDT and CDR2 YYEEEE.